The 29 T cell receptor beta chains below all came from one sample that was sequenced in a study of post-analysis software for immune sequencing data. General study results and limits: TRBV segments more frequent in patients than in controls numbered five and included TRBV5-6, TRBV5-1 and TRBV20-1.

Unique molecular identifiers were present in the TCR beta cDNA libraries. Via MiXCR, TCRdb re-called the PCR reads, giving one row per CDR3 protein. The sample has about 820,000 distinct CDR3 sequences, approximately 53% seen once; the top ten hold roughly 4.4%. No cognate antigen is known for these TCRs. The sample was blood. The receptor source for this set is a girl aged 5-17 years with multiple sclerosis.

CDR3 sequence (DNA): TGTGCCAGCAGAACCCGGGACAGAACAAATGGGGATGAGCAGTTCTTC. Translated, it gives CASRTRDRTNGDEQFF. The chain links TRBV11-2 to TRBJ2-1; 7 bases match TRBD1. Germline V gives CDR1 SGHAT, CDR2 FQNNGV. V gave up 6 bases and J gave up 8 bases; unmatched junction bases: 16. The CDR3 loop spans 16 amino acids.

This chain connects TRBV28 to TRBJ2-1; D might be TRBD1 (6 bases). Germline CDR1 is MDHEN and CDR2 is SYDVKM. V gave up 2 bases and J gave up 1 base, with 12 bases separating them. This CDR3 is built from 16 residues. The CDR3 sequence: CASSLATGLSYNEQFF. The CDR3 nucleotides read TGTGCCAGCAGTTTAGCTACAGGGTTGTCCTACAATGAGCAGTTCTTC.

This chain joins TRBV29-1 and TRBJ2-4; TRBD1 aligns across 7 bases. TRBJ2-5 matches the DNA end more closely, so the J call is doubtful. The CDR3 loop spans 13 amino acids. The V gene's germline CDR1 is SQVTM and CDR2 ANQGSEA. The CDR3 reads CSVGDRPQETQYF. The CDR3 DNA follows: TGCAGCGTGGGGGACAGACCCCAAGAGACCCAGTACTTC.

The chain has TRBV10-3 and TRBJ2-6, with TRBD1 identical over 8 bases. CDR1 and CDR2 (germline): ENHRY, SYGVKD. There are 17 residues in the CDR3. With 6 bases clipped from V and 0 bases from J, the junction kept 7 bases outside the gene matches. The CDR3 DNA is TGTGCCATCAGACCGGGACAGGCCATCTCTGGGGCCAACGTCCTGACTTTC. Protein: CAIRPGQAISGANVLTF.

A few counts support this clonotype. This chain uses TRBV6-4 with TRBJ2-3; D possibly corresponds to TRBD1 (6 bases). The CDR3 is 14 residues long. Per germline, CDR1 MRHNA and CDR2 SNTAGT. Trimming cost V 3 bases and J 5 bases, with 12 bases left between them. The CDR3 loop reads CASSELGAGDTQYF. The CDR3 DNA reads as TGTGCCAGCAGTGAGTTGGGGGCGGGAGATACGCAGTATTTT.

This sequence joins TRBV20-1 and TRBJ2-3, with 7 bases aligning to TRBD1. CDR1 and CDR2 from the germline V gene are DFQATT and SNEGSKA (reference sequence). The CDR3 totals 17 residues. The V and J ends lost 3 bases and 3 bases, in that order; junction bases with no gene match: 15. The CDR3: CSASSHLQGLRTDTQYF. The CDR3 nucleotides are TGCAGTGCTAGTTCACACCTACAGGGGCTGAGGACAGATACGCAGTATTTT.

The chain recombines TRBV20-1 with TRBJ2-4; no reliable D call. The J call may not be correct, given that the DNA end is closer to TRBJ2-7. CDR3 length equals 15 residues. Per germline, CDR1 DFQATT and CDR2 SNEGSKA (reference sequence). CDR3 sequence: CSARDGYMLSYEQYF. The CDR3 DNA is TGCAGTGCTAGAGATGGATACATGCTCTCCTACGAGCAGTACTTC.

This clonotype was seen only a few times. The chain carries TRBV6-5 and TRBJ2-6, with D tentatively TRBD1 (5 bases). Germline V gives CDR1 MNHEY, CDR2 SVGAGI. The CDR3 is 17 amino acids. Trimming shortened V by 4 bases and J by 0 bases, and 13 bases separated the two germline ends. The CDR3 reads CASSSIDSNSGANVLTF. The CDR3 region has the DNA TGTGCCAGCAGTTCGATTGACAGCAACTCTGGGGCCAACGTCCTGACTTTC.

The chain joins TRBV18 to TRBJ2-1, with 7 positions matching TRBD1. Germline V CDR1 and CDR2: KGHSH, LQKENI. The V and J ends lost 5 bases and 4 bases, in that order; junction bases with no gene match: 8. This CDR3 comprises 15 residues. CDR3 sequence: CASSWGQLPYNEQFF. The CDR3, as DNA: TGTGCCAGCTCATGGGGACAGTTGCCGTACAATGAGCAGTTCTTC.

The chain joins TRBV29-1 to TRBJ2-3; D is uncertain. The CDR3 is 12 residues long. V was cut by 4 bases and J by 5 bases, with 10 bases left in between. Germline V lookup: CDR1 SQVTM, CDR2 ANQGSEA. This chain's CDR3 is CSVVRYLDTQYF. The CDR3 nucleotides read TGCAGCGTTGTACGATACCTAGATACGCAGTATTTT.

The chain links TRBV10-3 to TRBJ2-4; D call uncertain. V lost 2 bases and J 8 bases, leaving 4 bases between the germline ends. Germline V CDR1 and CDR2: ENHRY, SYGVKD. The CDR3 contains 11 residues. CDR3 amino acids: CAISEGDIQYF. The CDR3 region has the DNA TGTGCCATCAGTGAGGGGGACATTCAGTACTTC.

V is TRBV3-1 and J is TRBJ2-5; possibly TRBD2 for D (5 bases). CDR3 length: 15 residues. Germline V gene lookup returns CDR1 LGHDT and CDR2 YNNKEL (reference sequence). Deletions cut 1 base from V and 6 bases from J, with 15 bases between. In nucleotides, the CDR3 is TGTGCCAGCAGCCAAGGCGTCGGGATACGGCAGACCCAGTACTTC. This gives the protein CASSQGVGIRQTQYF.

The chain links TRBV6-1 to TRBJ2-1; no clear D gene. Germline CDR1 MNHNS, CDR2 SASEGT. CDR3 length equals 14 residues. The germline V and J ends were trimmed by 0 bases and 10 bases, with 13 bases remaining between them. CDR3 coding DNA: TGTGCCAGCAGTGAAGCGGTGGCTGGCACGGAGCAGTTCTTC. Translation: CASSEAVAGTEQFF.

The chain recombines TRBV20-1 with TRBJ2-3; the match to TRBD2 covers 7 bases. CDR3 size: 14 residues. Germline lookup yields CDR1 DFQATT and CDR2 SNEGSKA (reference sequence). V lost 5 bases to trimming and J lost 2 bases; unmatched junction nucleotides: 7. The CDR3 DNA reads as TGCAGTGCTGGTGGTACTAGCGACACAGATACGCAGTATTTT. This encodes CSAGGTSDTDTQYF.

This clonotype was counted only a few times. The chain couples TRBV7-2 to TRBJ2-7; possible D gene TRBD1, 6 bases. V lost 0 bases and J 0 bases, leaving 12 bases between the germline ends. The CDR3 has 16 residues. CDR1 is SGHTA and CDR2 is FQGNSA in the germline V gene. CDR3 nucleotides: TGTGCCAGCAGCTTAGCGACGGGACACCTCTCCTACGAGCAGTACTTC. Protein sequence: CASSLATGHLSYEQYF. The full variable domain, with the rest looked up from reference TRBV7-2 and TRBJ2-7, is GAGVSQSPSNKVTEKGKDVELRCDPISGHTALYWYRQSLGQGLEFLIYFQGNSAPDKSGLPSDRFSAERTGGSVSTLTIQRTQQEDSAVYLCASSLATGHLSYEQYFGPGTRLTVT.

V is TRBV7-9 and J is TRBJ2-1; D call uncertain. The CDR3 consists of 15 residues. Germline CDR1 and CDR2: SEHNR and FQNEAQ (reference sequence). V lost 4 bases to trimming and J lost 5 bases, with 15 bases between them. DNA of the CDR3: TGTGCCAGCAGCTCCTGGACGGTAGGAAACAATGAGCAGTTCTTC. It specifies CASSSWTVGNNEQFF. Full variable domain (rest looked up from reference TRBV7-9 and TRBJ2-1): DTGVSQNPRHKITKRGQNVTFRCDPISEHNRLYWYRQTLGQGPEFLTYFQNEAQLEKSRLLSDRFSAERPKGSFSTLEIQRTEQGDSAMYLCASSSWTVGNNEQFFGPGTRLTVL.

The chain links TRBV29-1 to TRBJ1-2; no definite D call. V lost 6 bases to trimming and J lost 0 bases, with 11 bases between them. CDR3 size: 13 residues. The germline gives CDR1 SQVTM, CDR2 ANQGSEA. CDR3 loop: CSVAWKSNYGYTF. The CDR3 DNA is TGCAGCGTGGCTTGGAAGTCTAACTATGGCTACACCTTC. The full variable domain, in which reference TRBV29-1 and TRBJ1-2 provide the parts outside the CDR3, is SAVISQKPSRDICQRGTSLTIQCQVDSQVTMMFWYRQQPGQSLTLIATANQGSEATYESGFVIDKFPISRPNLTFSTLTVSNMSPEDSSIYLCSVAWKSNYGYTFGSGTRLTVV.

The V call is TRBV12-3 or TRBV12-4, the J call TRBJ2-7, with D possibly TRBD1 on 6 matching bases. This CDR3 has 16 residues. V was shortened by 1 base and J by 0 bases, with 13 bases between the two germline ends. CDR3 region: CASSLETRDTSYEQYF. CDR3 in DNA: TGTGCCAGCAGTTTAGAAACCCGGGACACCTCCTACGAGCAGTACTTC.

CDR3 residues: CASAGQNSPLHF. DNA for the CDR3: TGTGCCAGCGCAGGACAGAATTCACCCCTCCACTTT. The genes are TRBV7-9 and TRBJ1-6, with a tentative D call TRBD1 (6 bases). The CDR3 extends over 12 amino acids. Looked up from germline, CDR1 is SEHNR and CDR2 is FQNEAQ (reference sequence). Trimming stripped 8 bases from V and 7 bases from J, with 9 bases between. Based on the CDR3 plus reference TRBV7-9 and TRBJ1-6, the full variable domain is DTGVSQNPRHKITKRGQNVTFRCDPISEHNRLYWYRQTLGQGPEFLTYFQNEAQLEKSRLLSDRFSAERPKGSFSTLEIQRTEQGDSAMYLCASAGQNSPLHFGNGTRLTVT.

The chain employs TRBV20-1 and TRBJ2-7; 11 bases are shared with TRBD2. Germline loops: CDR1 DFQATT, CDR2 SNEGSKA (reference sequence). The CDR3 contains 16 residues. V lost 2 bases, J lost 0 bases, and 6 bases stayed unmatched. CDR3 nucleotides: TGCAGTGCTAGACGCGATAGCGGGGGGGTCTCCTACGAGCAGTACTTC. This translates into CSARRDSGGVSYEQYF.

In this sample, this clonotype turned up a few times. This chain connects TRBV27 to TRBJ2-4; TRBD1 agrees at 7 bases. The J call may be mistaken, given a closer DNA end match to TRBJ2-7. This CDR3 comprises 15 residues. Germline lookup yields CDR1 MNHEY and CDR2 SMNVEV (reference sequence). CDR3 DNA sequence: TGTGCCAGCAGTCCAGGGGACAGAACTTTCTACGAGCAGTACTTC. It codes for CASSPGDRTFYEQYF.

Only a few counts were recorded for this clonotype. The chain links TRBV20-1 to TRBJ1-6, with D uncertain. Germline CDR1 DFQATT, CDR2 SNEGSKA (reference sequence). This CDR3 has 15 residues. V lost 0 bases, J lost 8 bases, and 14 bases lay in between. The CDR3 coding sequence is TGCAGTGCTAGAGATGCCCGGCATGGCGATTCACCCCTCCACTTT. Its translation: CSARDARHGDSPLHF.

This clonotype has a single count. The chain employs TRBV20-1 and TRBJ2-7, with 11 bases fitting TRBD2. V lost 7 bases, J lost 6 bases, and 8 bases stayed unmatched. Germline V gene data show CDR1 as DFQATT and CDR2 as SNEGSKA (reference sequence). This CDR3 is built from 13 residues. The DNA of the CDR3 is TGCAGTGTTAGCGGGAGGGCCGGTTTCGAGCAGTACTTC. Encoded protein: CSVSGRAGFEQYF.

This chain links TRBV20-1 with TRBJ1-5; 8 bases align to TRBD1. Germline V gene lookup returns CDR1 DFQATT and CDR2 SNEGSKA (reference sequence). The CDR3 consists of 14 residues. The junction had 5 bases not matched to a gene; V was cut back by 6 bases and J by 1 base. This CDR3 reads CSARTGSSNQPQHF. CDR3 sequence (DNA): TGCAGTGCAAGGACAGGGTCCAGCAATCAGCCCCAGCATTTT.

The rearrangement joins TRBV7-9 to TRBJ2-1, with 8 bases that match TRBD2. The trim removed 3 bases at V and 5 bases at J, leaving 3 bases unmatched. Germline V gene data show CDR1 as SEHNR and CDR2 as FQNEAQ (reference sequence). CDR3 length: 14 residues. The CDR3 loop is CASSFDSGDNEQFF. CDR3 bases: TGTGCCAGCAGCTTCGATAGCGGGGACAATGAGCAGTTCTTC.

The chain couples TRBV18 to TRBJ2-7, with a tentative D call TRBD1 (6 bases). The germline V gene has CDR1 KGHSH and CDR2 LQKENI. Deletions cut 5 bases from V and 2 bases from J, with 13 bases between. This CDR3 has 14 amino acids. The CDR3 nucleotides read TGTGCCAGCTCAACCAGGGGTCCCACCTACGAGCAGTACTTC. Translated: CASSTRGPTYEQYF.

The J gene is TRBJ1-5, the V gene TRBV7-8; a weak D match, TRBD1 (6 bases). V gave up 0 bases and J gave up 2 bases, with 20 bases separating them. The CDR3 contains 19 residues. The germline gives CDR1 SGHVS, CDR2 FQNEAQ. CDR3 DNA sequence: TGTGCCAGCAGCTTAGCGCGCGGAACAGGGAATGATCGCAATCAGCCCCAGCATTTT. It is translated as CASSLARGTGNDRNQPQHF.

This sequence joins TRBV5-1 and TRBJ1-1; D gene unclear. Germline V gene data show CDR1 as SGHRS and CDR2 as YFSETQ. There are 14 residues in the CDR3. Deletions cut 2 bases from V and 5 bases from J, with 13 bases between. CDR3 in DNA: TGCGCCAGCAGCTTCGCGGGTCGAGGAACTGAAGCTTTCTTT. Amino acid sequence: CASSFAGRGTEAFF.

This clonotype showed up just a few times. The V gene is TRBV7-3, the J gene TRBJ2-7; the D is unclear. The germline V and J ends were trimmed by 1 base and 3 bases, with 7 bases remaining between them. The length of the CDR3 is 13 residues. Per the germline V gene, CDR1 is SGHTA and CDR2 is FQGTGA. The DNA of the CDR3 is TGTGCCAGCAGCTTAAACAGTCTCTACGAGCAGTACTTC. It yields the protein CASSLNSLYEQYF.